This T cell receptor beta chain emerged from a study of PD-1 blockade in classical Hodgkin lymphoma. Study details: Nivolumab was administered to patients intravenously at 3 mg/kg every 2 weeks. Study-level results: Exclusion removed patients who began nivolumab under 1 year after ASCT. CD8+ TCR diversity did not rise significantly by C4D1, unlike CD4+. Complete responders possessed baseline diversity comparable to newly diagnosed patients.

V dropped 1 base and J dropped 1 base, with 7 bases sitting between them. The CDR3 has 14 residues. Per germline, CDR1 LGHNA and CDR2 YNFKEQ. As to time point: cycle 4 day 1 (C4D1), after less than 7 weeks of nivolumab. Brentuximab vedotin exposure varied, and every patient relapsed after autologous stem cell transplantation. Of note for this clone: Its antigen is unknown.

Sequencing used immunoSEQ multiplex PCR; TCRdb keeps in-frame clones, though not all of them. Here the sample spans 20,000 or so clones, about 80% being singletons. The chain recombines TRBV4-2 with TRBJ2-5; D may match TRBD1 or TRBD2 (6 bases each). Sequenced material: peripheral blood mononuclear cells (PBMCs), taken before the fourth cycle of nivolumab. This TCR was recovered from a human donor with classical Hodgkin lymphoma. This chain's CDR3 is CASSQGGAQETQYF. The DNA for the CDR3 is TGTGCCAGCAGCCAAGGGGGGGCCCAAGAGACCCAGTACTTC.